A selection of T cell receptor beta chains follows, all from one sample in a study of Ad26.COV2.S vaccination and SARS-CoV-2 variants. Generated by immunoSEQ multiplex PCR, the TCRdb table keeps only in-frame clones and is missing some. The sample lists about 480,000 clones, approximately 90% occurring once. Sequences were derived from peripheral blood, sampled in a trial of Ad26.COV2.S vaccine versus placebo. The receptors shown here come from a person aged 18-60 years who received the Ad26.COV2.S COVID-19 vaccine or a placebo. The CDR3 runs from the conserved cysteine through the conserved F or W. A D gene is named only where the DNA matches it firmly. Clone size is given for some rows only: seen once, a few or many times, or a class if the clone is expanded.

V	size	D	J	DNA	CDR3
TRBV5-1	.	TRBD2	TRBJ2-5	TGCGCCAGCAGCTTGGCCGATCTCGCGGGACTAGCGACCCAAGAGACCCAGTACTTC	CASSLADLAGLATQETQYF
TRBV29-1	.	TRBD1	TRBJ2-1	TGCAGCGTTGGGGACAGGAAGAACAATGAGCAGTTCTTC	CSVGDRKNNEQFF
TRBV9	.	.	TRBJ2-7	TGTGCCAGCAGCGCCATACCAACAGCGTCCTACGAGCAGTACTTC	CASSAIPTASYEQYF
TRBV6-5	few	TRBD1	TRBJ1-1	TGTGCCAGCAGACCAAACTCGGGACAGCTGCTTGAAGCTTTCTTT	CASRPNSGQLLEAFF
TRBV27	once	.	TRBJ1-5	TGTGCCAGCAGTCTTATTGGGTCTGATCAGCCCCAGCATTTT	CASSLIGSDQPQHF
TRBV7-2	.	.	TRBJ1-5	TGTGCCAGCAGCTTACAGTCCCCCGGGCGGCCCCAGCATTTT	CASSLQSPGRPQHF
TRBV19	.	.	TRBJ2-5	TGTGCCAGTAGTGCCGGGGTAGTGGTCCAAGAGACCCAGTACTTC	CASSAGVVVQETQYF
TRBV28	.	.	TRBJ2-7	TGTGCCAGCAGTTTACAGCGGACGGCCTACGAGCAGTACTTC	CASSLQRTAYEQYF
TRBV2	.	TRBD1	TRBJ2-3	TGTGCCAGCACCGGGGACAGCCGTATAGATACGCAGTATTTT	CASTGDSRIDTQYF
TRBV7-9	.	.	TRBJ2-1	TGTGCCAGCAGCTTAGGGAACAATGAGCAGTTCTTC	CASSLGNNEQFF
TRBV18	.	TRBD2	TRBJ2-1	TGTGCCAGCTCAGAATTAAGCGGGAGCTCCTACAATGAGCAGTTCTTC	CASSELSGSSYNEQFF
TRBV28	.	TRBD1	TRBJ2-7	TGTGCCAGCAGTTTCCACTACCGGGACAGGACACCCGAGCAGTACTTC	CASSFHYRDRTPEQYF
TRBV12-3/TRBV12-4	.	.	TRBJ2-7	TGTGCCAGCAGTCGGCAGGAGACCTACGAGCAGTACTTC	CASSRQETYEQYF
TRBV28	.	.	TRBJ2-7	TGTGCCACCCTCCAAGCTAGCGAGCAGTACTTC	CATLQASEQYF
TRBV6-5	once	.	TRBJ1-4	TGTGCCACTGGGGGGGGGTTAGCAACTAATGAAAAACTGTTTTTT	CATGGGLATNEKLFF
TRBV3-1/TRBV3-2	once	.	TRBJ1-1	TGTGCCAGCAGCCAAGTCGGGGAGAACACTGAAGCTTTCTTT	CASSQVGENTEAFF
TRBV4-2	few	.	TRBJ2-7	TGTGCCAGCAGCCAAGAATCCTACGAGCAGTACTTC	CASSQESYEQYF
TRBV5-1	.	TRBD1	TRBJ1-3	TGCGCCAGCAGCTTGGAAGGGGGCAGTGGAAACACCATATATTTT	CASSLEGGSGNTIYF
TRBV4-3	.	TRBD1	TRBJ2-2	TGCGCCAGCAGCCAAGAGAGGGGGCGCGGCACCGGGGAGCTGTTTTTT	CASSQERGRGTGELFF
TRBV11-2	.	.	TRBJ2-1	TGTGCCAGCAGCGGGGGGACGCGCCTAACAGAGCAGTTCTTC	CASSGGTRLTEQFF
TRBV2	.	.	TRBJ2-7	TGTGCCAGCAGTGAAGAGGGGCAGGGGTTGGGCGAGCAGTACTTC	CASSEEGQGLGEQYF
TRBV24-1	.	.	TRBJ2-3	TGTGCCACCAGTGACATGACAGGGAGGGGAGATACGCAGTATTTT	CATSDMTGRGDTQYF
TRBV6-1	.	.	TRBJ1-3	TGTGCCAGCAGTGAGATTCTTATGAGCTCTGGAAACACCATATATTTT	CASSEILMSSGNTIYF
TRBV5-1	.	TRBD2	TRBJ2-7	TGCGCCAGCAGGCCTAGCGGAATACGAGGGCAGTACTTC	CASRPSGIRGQYF
TRBV5-1	.	.	TRBJ2-1	TGCGCCAGCAGCTTGGGGGCAGGGTTGATAAATGAGCAGTTCTTC	CASSLGAGLINEQFF
TRBV19	few	.	TRBJ1-6	TGTGCCAGTAGTATTCAGGGAGGCAATTCACCCCTCCACTTT	CASSIQGGNSPLHF
TRBV7-2	.	TRBD1	TRBJ1-1	TGTGCCAGCAGCAAGCCGGGACAGGGGGGGAACACTGAAGCTTTCTTT	CASSKPGQGGNTEAFF
TRBV28	.	.	TRBJ1-1	TGTGCCAGCAGTTTATTGCAGTACACTGAAGCTTTCTTT	CASSLLQYTEAFF
TRBV27	once	.	TRBJ1-2	TGTGCCAGCACTTTGCGGATGGGCGCTAACTATGGCTACACCTTC	CASTLRMGANYGYTF
TRBV10-3	.	.	TRBJ2-3	TGTGCCATCAGTGAGCAGGGGGGGGCCGGCGATACGCAGTATTTT	CAISEQGGAGDTQYF
TRBV7-3	.	TRBD2	TRBJ2-1	TGTGCCAGCAGCCCCGCCATTTTCACTAGCGGGAGGAATGAGCAGTTCTTC	CASSPAIFTSGRNEQFF
TRBV14	.	TRBD1	TRBJ1-1	TGTGCCAGCAGCCAGGCACAGGGGTCCCTGGGAACTGAAGCTTTCTTT	CASSQAQGSLGTEAFF
TRBV27	few	.	TRBJ2-1	TGTGCCAGCAGTTCCGTCGGGCACAATGAGCAGTTCTTC	CASSSVGHNEQFF
TRBV7-8	.	.	TRBJ2-7	TGTGCCAGCAGCTTAAATAGAGTCTCCTACGAGCAGTACTTC	CASSLNRVSYEQYF
TRBV4-3	.	.	TRBJ2-1	TGCGCCAGCAGCCAAGGGTTGAGCAATGAGCAGTTCTTC	CASSQGLSNEQFF
TRBV19	.	TRBD2	TRBJ2-1	TGTGCCAGTACAACTAGCGGACGCCGGGTGAATGAGCAGTTCTTC	CASTTSGRRVNEQFF
TRBV7-2	.	.	TRBJ2-7	TGTGCCAGCAGCTTAGAAGGGGGGTTCTCCTACGAGCAGTACTTC	CASSLEGGFSYEQYF
TRBV6-2/TRBV6-3	.	.	TRBJ2-1	TGTGCCAGCAGTTACGGTTCGTCTGAGCAGTTCTTC	CASSYGSSEQFF
TRBV3-1/TRBV3-2	.	.	TRBJ2-7	TGTGCCAGCAGCCAACTAGGGACATTCCCCCCTGAGCAGTACTTC	CASSQLGTFPPEQYF
TRBV2	.	.	TRBJ1-1	TGTGCCAGCAAGGGGCTACTGAACACTGAAGCTTTCTTT	CASKGLLNTEAFF
TRBV6-5	.	.	TRBJ1-6	TGTGCCAGCCGGGAGACCTATAATTCACCCCTCCACTTT	CASRETYNSPLHF
TRBV24-1	once	TRBD2	TRBJ2-3	TGTGCCACCAGTGATAGTAGCGGGAGGGCCTTTGGTACGCAGTATTTT	CATSDSSGRAFGTQYF
TRBV25-1	.	TRBD2	TRBJ2-5	TGTGCCAGCAGTCCAGTAGCGGGAGCAGAGACCCAGTACTTC	CASSPVAGAETQYF
TRBV24-1	few	.	TRBJ1-5	TGTGCCACCACCCATCGTAGTCCCAATAGCAATCAGCCCCAGCATTTT	CATTHRSPNSNQPQHF
TRBV5-1	few	.	TRBJ1-5	TGCGCCAGCAGCCCCGTCCCCGGGGGTAATCGCCCCCAGCATTTT	CASSPVPGGNRPQHF
TRBV6-5	.	TRBD2	TRBJ2-1	TGTGCCAGCAGAGCAGCGGGGGTTTCATACAATGAGCAGTTCTTC	CASRAAGVSYNEQFF